The T cell receptor (beta chain) described here comes from a study of blood T cell repertoires in COVID-19 (dated by TCRdb to 2019 to 2021). Some background on the complete study: Samples covering the acute and convalescent phases of COVID-19 were provided by collaborators in the United States, Italy and Spain. The prospective study material was composed of cDNA or gDNA derived from T cells, B-cell-depleted T cells, or PBMCs. Subjects who had been exposed to COVID-19, were actively infected with it, or had recovered from it provided the deeply sampled blood TCRbeta repertoires that made up the dataset. The repertoires were made available in a free public database intended to serve as a resource for research on the immune response to SARS-CoV-2. Samples were obtained from the ongoing ImmuneRACE study (first 160 participants) and from some 1,300 subjects provided by 6 global collaborators. Nearly every sample came with metadata listing a de-identified subject ID, COVID-19 status, age in years and sex. Where available, HLA class I and class II types were obtained from metadata supplied by the sample provider rather than from assay-based typing.

Enrolling through a virtual design, the prospective study's participants ranged in age from roughly 18 to 95 years and lived across 24 United States geographic areas. To assign participants to cohorts, the prospective study relied on clinical history that participants themselves reported in a screening survey and a study questionnaire. In the prospective study, mobile phlebotomists collected whole blood, serum and a nasopharyngeal or oropharyngeal swab from each participant. Prospective study participants could optionally give additional blood draws and questionnaires over an approximately 2-month period. Blood samples from the prospective study were shipped frozen or at room temperature prior to DNA extraction. TCRbeta CDR3 regions were amplified from genomic DNA by means of the immunoSEQ Assay, a bias-controlled multiplex PCR. The authors' analysis ran thus. The number of nucleated cells in each sample was estimated from the amplification of reference gene primers within the assay. Sequence reads were collapsed and filtered to measure the absolute abundance of every unique TCRbeta CDR3 rearrangement. For each sample, productive Simpson clonality was calculated by taking the square root of Simpson's diversity index across productive rearrangements. TCRdb obtained this table from immuneACCESS and retained in-frame rearrangements with V and J assigned. These tables miss some clones; where compared with another copy, unresolved V genes account for less than half of the shortfall, and the remainder is unexplained. Clone size and the V and J calls come from that table; the DNA yielded D and trimming. Within this sample are fewer than 350,000 clones, with 90% of them counted one time only. The top ten clonotypes cover 1.7% of the sample.

CDR1 and CDR2 are read off the germline V gene as MNHEY and SVGEGT. The CDR3 sequence holds 16 residues, the cysteine and phenylalanine included. Only the CDR3 portion is preserved as DNA: 48 bases, with reading frame beginning at the first base. V sheds 2 bases and J sheds 2 bases, leaving 12 bases between their ends. As to this clone: The antigen it binds to is not known. Base qualities are not recorded, but no much larger clone differs from it by a single base.

Here is what the overall study found, with its caveats: The amount of clinical and demographic metadata varied by source and participant and was provided uncurated.

The source of this sequence is a woman in her late teens or twenties with acute COVID-19. Sequencing input: PBMCs or T cells enriched from blood (not recorded which). The chain joins TRBV6-2 or TRBV6-3 to TRBJ2-2, and perhaps TRBD2 as D gene, on 6 matching bases. The CDR3 corresponds to CASSYMVADNTGELFF. In nucleotides, the sequence is TGTGCCAGCAGTTACATGGTAGCGGATAACACCGGGGAGCTGTTTTTT.